This T cell receptor beta chain was identified during a study of Tregs in tolerant kidney transplant recipients (dated by TCRdb to about 2019). For the study in its entirety: The study applied TCRbeta sequencing to find donor-specific regulatory T cells before combined kidney and bone marrow transplantation and then followed those same cells after transplant. TCRbeta repertoire sequencing was used in a few healthy controls to compare several methods for expanding Tregs specific for an allogeneic donor. Study-wide conclusions, independent of this receptor: The most biologically relevant and donor-specific TCRbeta repertoire appeared to be identified by expanding Tregs with activated donor B cells. Because the study included only a small number of patients, the results must be confirmed in larger populations and under other immunosuppression protocols. Biological reproducibility was not examined directly, but technical replication error appeared to be minimal.

Unstimulated Tregs (CD4+CD25+CD127-), CD4+ non-Tregs (CD4+CD25-), CD4 and CD8 cells were FACS-sorted from thawed PBMCs. Healthy control blood came either as purchased buffy coats or from healthy volunteers. Healthy control blood was processed to PBMCs with a Ficoll density gradient and then cryopreserved, whereas patient PBMCs were collected both before and after transplant. The CDR3 contains 14 residues, cysteine and phenylalanine counted. The DNA shown is the 42-base CDR3, in frame from base 1. V is reduced by 3 bases and J by 1 base, leaving a spacing of 12 bases between them. Based on the germline V gene (reference sequence), the CDR1 and CDR2 sequences are GTSNPN and SVGIG. For TCRbeta CDR3 sequencing, genomic DNA from the sorted cells was extracted using the QIAGEN DNeasy Blood and Tissue Kit. High-throughput TCRbeta CDR3 sequencing was carried out commercially through immunoSEQ, with PCR amplification with bias correction and internal controls included. Concerning the study's data processing: Unique productive TCRbeta sequences were defined by CDR3 nucleotide sequence when primers matched and otherwise by CDR3 amino acid sequence together with Vbeta and Jbeta genes. To correct sorting error, sequences shared between sorted populations at a frequency ratio of 2:1 or less were removed; the rest were assigned to the higher population. Sequences were defined as donor-reactive when expanded at least 5-fold in CFSE-low cells versus unstimulated cells and present at a frequency of at least 0.01% in CFSE-low cells. Repertoire divergence was quantified by Jensen-Shannon divergence using the top 100 TCRbeta sequences ranked by frequency. For any sample with multiple sequencing runs, sorting error was corrected in each run separately before the runs were pooled. TCRdb's version of the immuneACCESS table is confined to in-frame rearrangements and falls short of the full clone set. An unresolved V gene accounts for under half of the shortfall where checked; the remainder is of unknown origin. Clonal size and the V and J genes are those of that table, whereas D and trimming came from the DNA. The sample profile shows about 240,000 clones; around 81% of them were found once. Less than 0.75% of the sample goes to the ten largest clones.

In regard to this clone: No antigen is known for it. Base qualities are not recorded, but no much larger clone differs from it by a single base.

Sequenced material: CD4+ T cells from blood. The receptor comes from a human donor in good health. The V and J segments used are TRBV30 and TRBJ1-1, with the D gene not confidently named. CDR3 region: CAWRAGVRNTEAFF. Read as DNA, the sequence is TGTGCCTGGAGAGCAGGTGTCAGGAACACTGAAGCTTTCTTT.